A selection of T cell receptor beta chains follows, all from one sample in a study of radiotherapy plus CTLA-4 blockade in lung cancer. The data were produced by immunoSEQ multiplex PCR, yet TCRdb's version contains in-frame clones alone and is incomplete. The repertoire holds just under 60,000 clones, with around 68% as singletons. Specimen: peripheral blood, collected from a patient treated with radiotherapy plus ipilimumab. The receptors originated from a human donor with non-small cell lung cancer whose response to radiotherapy plus ipilimumab could not be evaluated. CDR3s include the opening cysteine and the closing phenylalanine or tryptophan. Fields, in order: D gene, J gene, clone size, V gene, CDR3 DNA, CDR3 protein. D genes are given only for firm matches. The size entry is marked missing in some rows and otherwise reads once, few, many or a size class.

TRBD1 TRBJ1-1 few TRBV5-4 TGTGCCAGCAGCTTGGGCAGGGGGCGCAGGGACACTGAAGCTTTCTTT CASSLGRGRRDTEAFF
TRBD1 TRBJ1-6 few TRBV9 TGTGCCAGCAGCCCACGACAGGGTACTTCACCCCTCCACTTT CASSPRQGTSPLHF
. TRBJ2-2 . TRBV29-1 TGCAGCGTTGTTTATCGGGGTTCGGCCGGGGAGCTGTTTTTT CSVVYRGSAGELFF
TRBD1 TRBJ2-7 . TRBV4-3 TGCGCCAGCAGCCAAGAATCCCAGGGGGTCGGCTACGAGCAGTACTTC CASSQESQGVGYEQYF
. TRBJ1-2 few TRBV30 TGTGCCTGGAGTGTAAGGATTGGAGTTTTGAGCTACACCTTC CAWSVRIGVLSYTF
. TRBJ2-7 . TRBV11-2 TGTGCCAGCAGCTCCCAAGCCTCCACCTCCTACGAGCAGTACTTC CASSSQASTSYEQYF
. TRBJ1-2 . TRBV1 TGCACCAGCAGCCAGATACCCCGACAGGGGGGCGGCGGCTACACCTTC CTSSQIPRQGGGGYTF
. TRBJ2-5 . TRBV7-7 TGTGCCAGCAGCTTAGCCCCCCTGGAGACCCAGTACTTC CASSLAPLETQYF
TRBD1 TRBJ2-7 . TRBV5-4 TGTGCCAGCAGCAAGGGACAGAGCTACGAGCAGTACTTC CASSKGQSYEQYF
. TRBJ1-1 . TRBV29-1 TGCAGCACACAAGAGGGCACAGAAGCATCTGAAGCTTTCTTT CSTQEGTEASEAFF